What follows are 4 T cell receptor beta chains derived from one specimen sequenced in a study of PD-1 blockade in mismatch repair-deficient tumors. Measured with immunoSEQ multiplex PCR; TCRdb has only the in-frame clones, and not every one. The data contain about 24,000 clones, 83% of them seen just once; the ten biggest clones take up around 20%. The sample in question was peripheral blood, obtained 12 weeks after starting pembrolizumab. The receptors derive from an adult with mismatch repair-deficient cancer.

V is TRBV7-9 and J is TRBJ2-7, with 15 bases aligning to TRBD2. Looked up from germline, CDR1 is SEHNR and CDR2 is FQNEAQ (reference sequence). There are 19 residues in the CDR3. The V segment lost 5 bases and the J segment 0 bases; nucleotides outside the gene matches: 11. CDR3 nucleotide sequence: TGTGCCAGCAGCCAACCGGGACTAGCGGGAGGCCTAAGCTCCTACGAGCAGTACTTC. Its translation: CASSQPGLAGGLSSYEQYF.

This chain uses TRBV29-1 with TRBJ2-5, with TRBD1 as a possible D gene (6 bases). CDR1 is SQVTM, CDR2 ANQGSEA, per germline. V was shortened by 4 bases and J by 7 bases, with 13 bases between the two germline ends. The CDR3 length is 12 residues. CDR3 in DNA: TGCAGCGTTGTATCCAGGGGTAGGACCCAGTACTTC. Translating gives CSVVSRGRTQYF.

Details on this clone: Other DNA sequences in this sample translate to the same CDR3. The chain couples TRBV18 to TRBJ1-1; no clear D gene. This CDR3 is 12 amino acids long. V lost 3 bases to trimming and J lost 3 bases, with 5 bases between them. CDR1 KGHSH and CDR2 LQKENI come from the germline V gene. The CDR3 sequence is CASSPGDTEAFF. CDR3 nucleotide sequence: TGTGCCAGCTCACCCGGGGACACTGAAGCTTTCTTT.

The J gene is TRBJ1-3, the V gene TRBV7-6, with D possibly being TRBD1 (5 bases). Germline lookup yields CDR1 SGHVS and CDR2 FNYEAQ. This CDR3 is built from 17 residues. Trimming shortened V by 5 bases and J by 0 bases, and 17 bases separated the two germline ends. DNA of the CDR3: TGTGCCAGCAGCCCCCTGAGGGACCCAAACTCTGGAAACACCATATATTTT. Amino acid sequence: CASSPLRDPNSGNTIYF.